This is a list of T cell receptor beta chains from one sample in a study of cytomegalovirus exposure and HLA in healthy donors. The repertoire was sequenced with immunoSEQ multiplex PCR; TCRdb's copy has only in-frame clones and lacks some. The repertoire holds over 150,000 clones, 70% to 80% seen once, with 10% to 15% in the top ten. Sequencing used PBMCs. The receptors here all came from a man younger than 45 in good health and CMV-seropositive. Each CDR3 is given with its conserved first and last residue. A D gene is named only where the DNA matches it firmly. A clone size is listed for some rows: how often the clone was seen (once, few, many), or a class if it is expanded.

cdr3_nt | cdr3_aa | clone_size | v_call | d_call | j_call
TGTGCCAGCAGTGGGGACAGGGTCACCGGGGAGCTGTTTTTT | CASSGDRVTGELFF | NA | TRBV28 | TRBD1 | TRBJ2-2
TGTGCCAGCAGTTTACCAAGTGGACAGTACGAGCAGTACTTC | CASSLPSGQYEQYF | NA | TRBV28 | NA | TRBJ2-7
TGCAGCGTTGAAGATCGGGACAGTATCACAGATACGCAGTATTTT | CSVEDRDSITDTQYF | NA | TRBV29-1 | TRBD1 | TRBJ2-3
TGTGCCAGCAGTCGTGACAGCTCCTACGAGCAGTACTTC | CASSRDSSYEQYF | NA | TRBV7-9 | NA | TRBJ2-7
TGTGCCGCCCTGACAGGGGGAGATAACTATGGCTACACCTTC | CAALTGGDNYGYTF | NA | TRBV28 | TRBD1 | TRBJ1-2
TGCAGCGTTTATAGGGGGAACACTGAAGCTTTCTTT | CSVYRGNTEAFF | NA | TRBV29-1 | NA | TRBJ1-1
TGTGCCATCAGCGGAGACAGGGGCTTAGGCGCCAACGTCCTGACTTTC | CAISGDRGLGANVLTF | NA | TRBV10-3 | TRBD1 | TRBJ2-6
TGTGCCAGCTCCTGGACTAGCGGGAGTATTCTCAATGAGCAGTTCTTC | CASSWTSGSILNEQFF | NA | TRBV18 | TRBD2 | TRBJ2-1
TGTGCCAGCAGTGAATGGGCGGGGAACTATGGCTACACCTTC | CASSEWAGNYGYTF | NA | TRBV6-1 | NA | TRBJ1-2
TGTGCCAGCAGCCCGACCGGGACTAGCCGTACAGATACGCAGTATTTT | CASSPTGTSRTDTQYF | few | TRBV7-3 | TRBD2 | TRBJ2-3
TGCAGTGCCGGGGACACTGAAGCTTTCTTT | CSAGDTEAFF | NA | TRBV20-1 | NA | TRBJ1-1
TGTGCCAGCAGCTTCGGACAGGTACAGGAAAAACTGTTTTTT | CASSFGQVQEKLFF | NA | TRBV7-9 | TRBD1 | TRBJ1-4
TGCGCCAGCAGTGTAAGGACAGGGGGCTTTGAGACCCAGTACTTC | CASSVRTGGFETQYF | once | TRBV5-1 | TRBD1 | TRBJ2-5
TGTGCCAGCAGCTTGGTTGGCCTAAGAACAGCGAACACCGGGGAGCTGTTTTTT | CASSLVGLRTANTGELFF | NA | TRBV5-6 | NA | TRBJ2-2
TGTGCCAGCAGCCGCTCCGAGTCCTACAATGAGCAGTTCTTC | CASSRSESYNEQFF | NA | TRBV7-9 | NA | TRBJ2-1
TGTGCCAGCAGCTCAGTTATAGGGGAATTACCCTACGAGCAGTACTTC | CASSSVIGELPYEQYF | NA | TRBV7-8 | NA | TRBJ2-7
TGTGCCAGCAGTTCCCTGGGGAGGGGCGGCGAGACCCAGTACTTC | CASSSLGRGGETQYF | NA | TRBV28 | TRBD2 | TRBJ2-5
TGTGCCAGCAGCTTATCTTGGGAGGGGGAGACCCAGTACTTC | CASSLSWEGETQYF | NA | TRBV7-9 | TRBD2 | TRBJ2-5
TGTGCCAGCAGCTTAGCAGGACAGGGTACCGGGTACGAGCAGTACTTC | CASSLAGQGTGYEQYF | NA | TRBV7-9 | TRBD1 | TRBJ2-7
TGTGCCAGCTCACCAGGTTTGACTAGCGCTGCCTACGAGCAGTACTTC | CASSPGLTSAAYEQYF | NA | TRBV18 | TRBD2 | TRBJ2-7
TGTGCCAGTAGAACAGGGACAGGCGGGACTGAAGCTTTCTTT | CASRTGTGGTEAFF | NA | TRBV19 | TRBD1 | TRBJ1-1
TGCGCCAGCAGCTTGGCCCTAGCGGGAAGCACAGATACGCAGTATTTT | CASSLALAGSTDTQYF | NA | TRBV5-1 | TRBD2 | TRBJ2-3
TGTGCCAGCAGTTACAGGGGGGCGGGTTACTCCTACGAGCAGTACTTC | CASSYRGAGYSYEQYF | NA | TRBV27 | TRBD1 | TRBJ2-7
TGTGCCAGCTTTTCGCTGGTCGCCGAGCAGTACTTC | CASFSLVAEQYF | once | TRBV28 | NA | TRBJ2-7
TGTGCCAGCAGCCGGGACAGGGCCACAGATACGCAGTATTTT | CASSRDRATDTQYF | few | TRBV14 | TRBD1 | TRBJ2-3
TGTGCCAGCAGCGTTAGTGACGGGGAGCTGTTTTTT | CASSVSDGELFF | NA | TRBV9 | NA | TRBJ2-2